This T cell receptor beta chain was sequenced for a study of T cell repertoires in cytomegalovirus infection. Across the whole study: Both a matching HLA type and CMV infection were indicated by public TCR beta signatures.

Turning to this clonotype: Its antigen is not known.

Looked up from germline, CDR1 is SGHRS and CDR2 is YFSETQ. Trimming removed 0 bases from V and 4 bases from J, with 13 bases in between. The CDR3 is 15 residues long. TCRdb reprocessed the reads with MiXCR, giving one entry per CDR3 protein. The sample yields under 200,000 distinct CDR3 sequences, roughly 27% seen once. Findings and limits, study-wide: Summed frequency of shared TCR beta families picked out CMV carriers who also had the relevant HLA. Dominant in the ex vivo response were TCR beta clonotypes restricted by HLA-C and specific for CMV.

Sequencing was performed on PBMCs. The TCR was taken from a human donor in good health (CMV status not recorded). Some clones in this sample may be carry-over from other donors' samples. The chain combines TRBV5-1 with TRBJ1-1; D might be TRBD1 (5 bases). The CDR3 nucleotides are TGCGCCAGCAGCTTGGGAGGGGAGGAGATCACTGAAGCTTTCTTT. Translated, it gives CASSLGGEEITEAFF.